This TCR beta chain was obtained from a study of Ad26.COV2.S vaccination and SARS-CoV-2 variants. Across the study: Enrolled in COV1001, the donor was in the Ad26.COV2.S trial arm, which received the vaccine. Once, or twice with 56 days between doses, Ad26.COV2.S was given intramuscularly.

Specified treatment: around 19 received Ad26.COV2.S at low or high dose, single or two shots; about five received placebo; per-sample allocation not given. Specimens were obtained on day 63 following the first vaccine or placebo injection. The donor was a Boston adult aged 18-55 years. TCRdb's copy holds only in-frame clones and misses some; the assay was immunoSEQ multiplex PCR. The sample includes over 200,000 clones, over 75% of them seen just once. The CDR3 sequence is 18 residues long. The germline CDR1 and CDR2 sequences are KGHDR and SFDVKD. V lost 4 bases and J lost 2; bases outside the gene matches: 6.

The V and J genes are TRBV24-1 and TRBJ2-5; 16 bases are a match to TRBD2. The source was peripheral blood, collected in a trial of Ad26.COV2.S vaccine versus placebo. The receptor was isolated from a person aged 18-65 years who received the Ad26.COV2.S COVID-19 vaccine or a placebo. The CDR3 DNA follows: TGTGCCACCAGTGACCCGGGACTAGCGGGAGGGGGACAAGAGACCCAGTACTTC. Encoded protein: CATSDPGLAGGGQETQYF.